A single sample gave rise to the 12 T cell receptor beta chains below, sequenced in a study of cytomegalovirus exposure and HLA in healthy donors. The PCR was carried out with 60 Vbeta primers and 13 Jbeta primers. TCRdb's copy holds only in-frame clones and misses some; the assay was immunoSEQ multiplex PCR. The profile covers around 180,000 clones, with 65% to 85% appearing a single time and more than 1% taken by the ten largest. Sequencing used PBMCs. These receptors all stem from a boy aged 2-15 years in good health and CMV-seronegative.

This clone was observed a handful of times. The CDR3 loop is CASSAGTGSADEQFF. CDR3 in DNA: TGCGCCAGCAGTGCCGGGACAGGGTCTGCCGATGAGCAGTTCTTC. The J gene is TRBJ2-1, the V gene TRBV10-1, with 9 nucleotides matching TRBD1. V lost 4 bases, J lost 8 bases, and 9 bases stayed unmatched. This CDR3 is 15 amino acids long. Germline CDR1 and CDR2: WNHNN and SYGVQD (reference sequence).

The chain is built from TRBV4-3 and TRBJ2-5, with 7 bases that match TRBD2. V gave up 5 bases and J gave up 5 bases; unmatched junction bases: 8. CDR1 and CDR2 from the germline V gene are LGHNA and YSLEER. The CDR3 covers 14 residues. CDR3 amino acids: CASSIRWGGETQYF. The CDR3 region has the DNA TGCGCCAGCAGCATCCGATGGGGGGGGGAGACCCAGTACTTC.

The J gene is TRBJ1-5, the V gene TRBV19; TRBD1 agrees at 7 bases. The germline V gene has CDR1 LNHDA and CDR2 SQIVND (reference sequence). J was trimmed by 5 bases and V by 3 bases; bases with no gene match: 7. This CDR3 comprises 15 residues. The CDR3: CASSIKRGRDQPQHF. CDR3 nucleotides: TGTGCCAGTAGTATTAAGAGGGGGCGCGATCAGCCCCAGCATTTT.

V gene TRBV5-6 combines with J gene TRBJ2-7, with 8 bases that match TRBD1. Per germline, CDR1 SGHDT and CDR2 YYEEEE. The CDR3 has 14 residues. The V segment lost 3 bases and the J segment 5 bases; nucleotides outside the gene matches: 7. In nucleotides, the CDR3 is TGTGCCAGCAGCTCGGACAGGGCTTTGAACGAGCAGTACTTC. Protein sequence: CASSSDRALNEQYF.

The chain links TRBV28 to TRBJ2-7, with TRBD1 matching over 12 bases. J lost 5 bases, V lost 5 bases, and 7 bases had no gene match. Looked up from germline, CDR1 is MDHEN and CDR2 is SYDVKM. The CDR3 runs to 15 residues. The CDR3 nucleotides are TGTGCCAGCAGTCTACCCGGGACAGGGGGCGACGAGCAGTACTTC. Protein: CASSLPGTGGDEQYF.

The chain uses TRBV27 and TRBJ1-5; 9 nucleotides match TRBD1. In germline, CDR1 is MNHEY, CDR2 SMNVEV (reference sequence). This CDR3 spans 14 amino acids. J was trimmed by 4 bases and V by 3 bases; bases with no gene match: 1. The DNA of the CDR3 is TGTGCCAGCAGTTTGACAGGGGGTAATCAGCCCCAGCATTTT. It yields the protein CASSLTGGNQPQHF.

The J gene is TRBJ2-1, the V gene TRBV7-8; D perhaps matches TRBD2 (5 bases). Germline V lookup: CDR1 SGHVS, CDR2 FQNEAQ. The CDR3 is 13 amino acids. V gave up 5 bases and J gave up 7 bases, with 12 bases separating them. This chain's CDR3 is CASSPTTLNEQFF. CDR3 coding DNA: TGTGCCAGCAGCCCGACTACCCTGAATGAGCAGTTCTTC.

V usage is TRBV18 and J usage is TRBJ1-2; D gene unclear. The CDR3 contains 13 residues. The V gene's germline CDR1 is KGHSH and CDR2 LQKENI. Trimming stripped 2 bases from V and 8 bases from J, with 12 bases between. Here the CDR3 DNA reads TGTGCCAGCTCACCAGGGAGTTCAGACGGCTACACCTTC. The encoded protein is CASSPGSSDGYTF.

In nucleotides, the CDR3 is TGTGCCAGCAGTTTAGGCCAGGGGCGTAATTCACCCCTCCACTTT. Translation: CASSLGQGRNSPLHF. This chain connects TRBV27 to TRBJ1-6, with a tentative D call TRBD1 (6 bases). Looked up from germline, CDR1 is MNHEY and CDR2 is SMNVEV (reference sequence). The CDR3 sequence is 15 residues long. Trimming shortened V by 2 bases and J by 6 bases, and 11 bases separated the two germline ends.

The V call is TRBV5-6, the J call TRBJ1-1; 9 bases align to TRBD1. The V gene end was trimmed by 4 bases and the J gene end by 5 bases; junction bases not matched to a gene: 9. This CDR3 contains 15 residues. Germline CDR1 reads SGHDT; CDR2 reads YYEEEE. CDR3 residues: CASSATGGAGTEAFF. The CDR3 nucleotides read TGTGCCAGCAGCGCTACAGGGGGCGCCGGGACTGAAGCTTTCTTT.

The rearrangement links TRBV18 to TRBJ2-3, with 7 bases identical to TRBD2. The CDR3 consists of 14 residues. Trimming removed 6 bases from V and 4 bases from J; junction bases left unmatched: 7. Germline-derived CDR1 and CDR2 are KGHSH and LQKENI. In nucleotides, the CDR3 is TGTGCCAGCTCTCCGGCGGGAGAGGCAGATACGCAGTATTTT. Its protein product is CASSPAGEADTQYF.

The J gene is TRBJ2-1, the V gene TRBV7-2, with 8 bases matching TRBD2. Looked up from germline, CDR1 is SGHTA and CDR2 is FQGNSA. V shed 2 bases, J shed 2 bases, and the junction held 5 bases outside the gene matches. The CDR3 loop spans 16 amino acids. CDR3 sequence: CASSLKGLDPYNEQFF. In DNA, the CDR3 is TGTGCCAGCAGCTTAAAGGGACTAGACCCCTACAATGAGCAGTTCTTC. Complete variable domain (other parts from reference TRBV7-2 and TRBJ2-1): GAGVSQSPSNKVTEKGKDVELRCDPISGHTALYWYRQSLGQGLEFLIYFQGNSAPDKSGLPSDRFSAERTGGSVSTLTIQRTQQEDSAVYLCASSLKGLDPYNEQFFGPGTRLTVL.